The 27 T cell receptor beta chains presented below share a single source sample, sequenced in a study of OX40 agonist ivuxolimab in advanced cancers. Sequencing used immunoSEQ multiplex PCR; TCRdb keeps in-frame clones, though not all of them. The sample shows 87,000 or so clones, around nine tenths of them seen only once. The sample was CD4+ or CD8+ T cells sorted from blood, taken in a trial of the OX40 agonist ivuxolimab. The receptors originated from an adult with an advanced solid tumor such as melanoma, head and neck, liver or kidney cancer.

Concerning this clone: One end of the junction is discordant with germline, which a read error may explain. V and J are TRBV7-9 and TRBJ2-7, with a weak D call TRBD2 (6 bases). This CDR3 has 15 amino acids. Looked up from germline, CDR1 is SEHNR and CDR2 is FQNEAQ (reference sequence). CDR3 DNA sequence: TGTGCCAGCAGCCTAGCCCCGGGGGAGCGGCCCGAGCAGTACTTC. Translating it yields CASSLAPGERPEQYF.

The CDR3: CASSLDRNTGELFF. The DNA of the CDR3 is TGCGCCAGCAGCTTGGACAGGAACACCGGGGAGCTGTTTTTT. The gene calls are TRBV5-1 and TRBJ2-2; unclear D gene. The CDR3 consists of 14 residues. Germline V CDR1 and CDR2: SGHRS, YFSETQ. V dropped 0 bases and J dropped 1 base, with 4 bases sitting between them.

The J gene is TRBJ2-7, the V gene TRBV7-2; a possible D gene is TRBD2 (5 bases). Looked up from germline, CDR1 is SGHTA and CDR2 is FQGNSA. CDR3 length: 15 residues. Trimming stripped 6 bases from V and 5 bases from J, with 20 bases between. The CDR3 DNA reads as TGTGCCAGCAGATATAGTCCCGGCCCGGGGAACGAGCAGTACTTC. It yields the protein CASRYSPGPGNEQYF.

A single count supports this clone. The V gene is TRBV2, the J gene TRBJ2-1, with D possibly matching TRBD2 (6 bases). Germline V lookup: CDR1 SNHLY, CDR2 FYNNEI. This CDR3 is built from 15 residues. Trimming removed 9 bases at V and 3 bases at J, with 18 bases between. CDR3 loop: CASQLGGTFYNEQFF. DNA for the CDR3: TGTGCCAGTCAGCTGGGGGGTACCTTCTACAATGAGCAGTTCTTC.

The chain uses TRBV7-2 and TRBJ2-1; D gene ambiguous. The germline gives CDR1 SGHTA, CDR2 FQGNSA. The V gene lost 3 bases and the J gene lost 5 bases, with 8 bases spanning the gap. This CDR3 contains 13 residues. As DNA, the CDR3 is TGTGCCAGCAGCTTCGGCAGAAACAATGAGCAGTTCTTC. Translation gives CASSFGRNNEQFF.

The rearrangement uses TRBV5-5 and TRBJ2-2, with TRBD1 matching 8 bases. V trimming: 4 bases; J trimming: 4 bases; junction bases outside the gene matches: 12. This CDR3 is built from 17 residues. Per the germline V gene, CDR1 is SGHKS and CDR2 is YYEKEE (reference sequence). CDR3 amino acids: CASSLGQGQEGTGELFF. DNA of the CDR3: TGTGCCAGCAGCCTAGGACAGGGTCAGGAGGGCACCGGGGAGCTGTTTTTT.

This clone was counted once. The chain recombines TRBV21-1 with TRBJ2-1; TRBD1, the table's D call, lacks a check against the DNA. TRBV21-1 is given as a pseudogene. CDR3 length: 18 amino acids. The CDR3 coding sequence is TGTGCCAGCAGCAAAGACCTCCCCAGGGGTCTTTCCTACAATGAGCAGTTCTTC. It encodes CASSKDLPRGLSYNEQFF.

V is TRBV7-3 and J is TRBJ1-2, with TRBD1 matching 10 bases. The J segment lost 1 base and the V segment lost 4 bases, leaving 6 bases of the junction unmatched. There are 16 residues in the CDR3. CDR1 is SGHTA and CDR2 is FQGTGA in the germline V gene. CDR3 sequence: CASSSTGTGVNYGYTF. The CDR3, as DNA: TGTGCCAGCAGCTCCACCGGGACAGGGGTTAACTATGGCTACACCTTC.

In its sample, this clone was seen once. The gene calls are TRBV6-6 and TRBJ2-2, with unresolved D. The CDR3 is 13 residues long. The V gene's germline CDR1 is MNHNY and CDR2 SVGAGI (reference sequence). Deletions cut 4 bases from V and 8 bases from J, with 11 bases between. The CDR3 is CASSFSHAGELFF. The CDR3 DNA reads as TGTGCCAGCAGTTTTAGTCACGCGGGGGAGCTGTTTTTT.

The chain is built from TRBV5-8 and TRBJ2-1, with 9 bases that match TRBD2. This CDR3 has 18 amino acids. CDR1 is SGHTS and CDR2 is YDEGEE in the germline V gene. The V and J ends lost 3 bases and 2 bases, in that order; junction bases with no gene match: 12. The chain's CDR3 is CASSSVKTSGLTYNEQFF. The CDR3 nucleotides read TGTGCCAGCAGCTCCGTAAAGACTAGCGGTTTAACCTACAATGAGCAGTTCTTC. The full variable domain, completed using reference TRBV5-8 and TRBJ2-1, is EAGVTQSPTHLIKTRGQQATLRCSPISGHTSVYWYQQALGLGLQFLLWYDEGEERNRGNFPPRFSGRQFPNYSSELNVNALELEDSALYLCASSSVKTSGLTYNEQFFGPGTRLTVL.

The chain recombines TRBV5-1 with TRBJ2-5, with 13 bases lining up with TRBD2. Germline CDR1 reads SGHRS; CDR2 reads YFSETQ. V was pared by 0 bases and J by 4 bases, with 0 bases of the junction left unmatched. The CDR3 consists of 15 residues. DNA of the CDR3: TGCGCCAGCAGCTTGGGGACTAGCGGGAGAGAGACCCAGTACTTC. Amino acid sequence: CASSLGTSGRETQYF.

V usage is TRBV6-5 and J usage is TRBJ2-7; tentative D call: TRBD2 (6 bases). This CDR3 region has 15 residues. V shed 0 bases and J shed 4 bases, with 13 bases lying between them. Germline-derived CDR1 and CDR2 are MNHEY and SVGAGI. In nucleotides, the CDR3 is TGTGCCAGCAGTTACTCGGGCAGGGCGGGGTACGAGCAGTACTTC. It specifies CASSYSGRAGYEQYF.

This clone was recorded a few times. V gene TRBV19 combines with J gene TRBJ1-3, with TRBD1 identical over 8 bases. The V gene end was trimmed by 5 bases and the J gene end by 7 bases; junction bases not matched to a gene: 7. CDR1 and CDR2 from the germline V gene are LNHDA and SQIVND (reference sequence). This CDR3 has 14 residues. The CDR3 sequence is CASSSGTGRNTIYF. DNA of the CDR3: TGTGCCAGTAGTTCCGGGACAGGTCGGAACACCATATATTTT.

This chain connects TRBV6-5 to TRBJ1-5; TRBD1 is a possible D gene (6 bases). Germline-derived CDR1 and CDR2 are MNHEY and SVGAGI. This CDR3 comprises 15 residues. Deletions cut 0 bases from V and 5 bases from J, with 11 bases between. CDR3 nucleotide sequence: TGTGCCAGCAGTTACTCGAGACAGGAGGATCAGCCCCAGCATTTT. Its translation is CASSYSRQEDQPQHF.

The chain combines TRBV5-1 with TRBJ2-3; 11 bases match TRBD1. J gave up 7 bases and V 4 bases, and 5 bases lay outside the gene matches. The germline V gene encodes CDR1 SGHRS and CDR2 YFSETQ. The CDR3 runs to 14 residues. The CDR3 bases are TGCGCCAGCAGCCCCGGACAGGGGGCAAATACGCAGTATTTT. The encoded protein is CASSPGQGANTQYF.

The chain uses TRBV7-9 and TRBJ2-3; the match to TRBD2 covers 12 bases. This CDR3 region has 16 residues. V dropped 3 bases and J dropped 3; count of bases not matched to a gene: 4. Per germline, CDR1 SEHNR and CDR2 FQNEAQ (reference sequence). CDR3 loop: CASSFGLAGRTDTQYF. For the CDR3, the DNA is TGTGCCAGCAGCTTCGGACTAGCGGGAAGGACAGATACGCAGTATTTT.

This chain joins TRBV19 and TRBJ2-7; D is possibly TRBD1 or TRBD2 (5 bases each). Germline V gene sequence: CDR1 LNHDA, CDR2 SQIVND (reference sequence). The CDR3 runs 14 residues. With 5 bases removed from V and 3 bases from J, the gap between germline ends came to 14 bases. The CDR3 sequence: CASSRMGVRYEQYF. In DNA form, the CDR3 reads TGTGCCAGTAGTCGCATGGGGGTTCGCTACGAGCAGTACTTC.

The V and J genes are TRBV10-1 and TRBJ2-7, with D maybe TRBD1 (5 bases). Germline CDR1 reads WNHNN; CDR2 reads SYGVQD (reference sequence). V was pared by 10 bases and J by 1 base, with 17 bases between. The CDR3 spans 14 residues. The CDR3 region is CATSIQGRSYEQYF. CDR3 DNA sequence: TGCGCCACCTCGATTCAGGGAAGGTCCTACGAGCAGTACTTC.

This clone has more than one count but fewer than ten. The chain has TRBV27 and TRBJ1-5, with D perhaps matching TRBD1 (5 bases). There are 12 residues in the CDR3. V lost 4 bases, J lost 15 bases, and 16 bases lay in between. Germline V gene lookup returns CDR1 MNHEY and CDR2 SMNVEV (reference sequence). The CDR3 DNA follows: TGTGCCAGCAGTTCGGGACTTTCTGAGCCGCATTTT. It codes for CASSSGLSEPHF.

The DNA for the CDR3 is TGTGCCAGCAGCTTAGTGTTGCGGGACACCGGGGAGCTGTTTTTT. The encoded protein is CASSLVLRDTGELFF. This chain uses TRBV7-2 with TRBJ2-2; perhaps TRBD2 as D (5 bases). The V and J ends lost 1 base and 3 bases respectively, with 9 bases between them. Germline loops: CDR1 SGHTA, CDR2 FQGNSA. The CDR3 has 15 amino acids.

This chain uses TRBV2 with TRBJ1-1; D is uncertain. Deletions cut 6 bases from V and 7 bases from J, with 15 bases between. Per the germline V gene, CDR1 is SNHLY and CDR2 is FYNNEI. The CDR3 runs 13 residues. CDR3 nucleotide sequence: TGTGCCAGCAGGAGGGAGGTTACCGGTGAAGCTTTCTTT. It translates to CASRREVTGEAFF.

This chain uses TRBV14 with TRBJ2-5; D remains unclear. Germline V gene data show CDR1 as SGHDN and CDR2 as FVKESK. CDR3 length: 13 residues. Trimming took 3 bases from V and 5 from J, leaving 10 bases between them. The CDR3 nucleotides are TGTGCCAGCAGCCAGGAGTTTAGGGAGACCCAGTACTTC. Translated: CASSQEFRETQYF.

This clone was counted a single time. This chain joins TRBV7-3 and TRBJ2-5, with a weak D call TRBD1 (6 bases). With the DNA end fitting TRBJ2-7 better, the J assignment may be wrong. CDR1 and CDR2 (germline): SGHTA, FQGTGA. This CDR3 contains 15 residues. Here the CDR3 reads CASSLTGQFTYEQYF. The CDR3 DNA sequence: TGTGCCAGCAGCTTAACAGGACAGTTTACCTACGAGCAGTACTTC.

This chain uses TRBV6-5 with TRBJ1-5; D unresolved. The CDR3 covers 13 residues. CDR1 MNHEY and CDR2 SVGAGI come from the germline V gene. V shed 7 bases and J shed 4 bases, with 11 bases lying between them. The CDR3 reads CASTPGVNQPQHF. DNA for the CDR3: TGTGCCAGCACCCCCGGGGTAAATCAGCCCCAGCATTTT.

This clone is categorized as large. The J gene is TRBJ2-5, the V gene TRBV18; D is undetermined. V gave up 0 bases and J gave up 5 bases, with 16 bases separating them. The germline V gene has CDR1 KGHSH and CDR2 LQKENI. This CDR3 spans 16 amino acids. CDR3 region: CASSPPGSPRKETQYF. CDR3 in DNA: TGTGCCAGCTCACCACCGGGTAGTCCACGGAAGGAGACCCAGTACTTC.

This CDR3 is CASSPPRTSGDHRELFF. The CDR3 region has the DNA TGTGCCAGCTCACCACCGCGGACTAGCGGGGACCACAGGGAGCTGTTTTTT. The rearrangement uses TRBV18 and TRBJ2-2; 12 nucleotides align to TRBD2. Germline CDR1 and CDR2: KGHSH and LQKENI. CDR3 length: 17 residues. V lost 0 bases, J lost 9 bases, and 8 bases stayed unmatched.

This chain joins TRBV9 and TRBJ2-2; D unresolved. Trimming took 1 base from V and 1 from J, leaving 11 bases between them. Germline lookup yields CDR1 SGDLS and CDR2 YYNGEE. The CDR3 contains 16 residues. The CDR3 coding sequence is TGTGCCAGCAGCGTAAGGGTTGGGGTGAACACCGGGGAGCTGTTTTTT. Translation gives CASSVRVGVNTGELFF.